This is a list of T cell receptor beta chains from one sample in a study of beta chain features in type 1 diabetes. The repertoire was sequenced with immunoSEQ multiplex PCR; TCRdb's copy has only in-frame clones and lacks some. The sample has roughly 330,000 clones; approximately 10% are singletons. Sequencing used naive CD4+ T cells from blood. The receptors originated from a woman aged 25 to 39 in good health. The CDR3 runs from the conserved cysteine through the conserved F or W. The D gene is left open where the match is weak. The listing skips clone size in some rows; elsewhere it reads once, few, many or a size class.

TRBJ1-2 TRBV28 - few TGTGCCAGCAGTTTTTCGGACTATGGCTACACCTTC CASSFSDYGYTF
TRBJ2-5 TRBV11-2 - few TGTGCCAGCAGCTTAGTACGTGCAGGGCCCCAAGAGACCCAGTACTTC CASSLVRAGPQETQYF
TRBJ2-2 TRBV4-3 TRBD2 few TGCGCCAGCAATCTAGCGGGGACGAACACCGGGGAGCTGTTTTTT CASNLAGTNTGELFF
TRBJ1-4 TRBV9 TRBD1 - TGTGCCAGCAGCCCCCGGACAGGGGCTTGGGAAAAACTGTTTTTT CASSPRTGAWEKLFF
TRBJ2-5 TRBV23-1 TRBD1 many TGCGCCAGCAGTCAGCCGCCGGGACAGGCGCTAGAGACCCAGTACTTC CASSQPPGQALETQYF
TRBJ1-1 TRBV30 - - TGTGCCTGGAGCCCGACAGCGAACACTGAAGCTTTCTTT CAWSPTANTEAFF
TRBJ1-4 TRBV2 - - TGTGCCAGCACAAAGGGGGTATATGAAAAACTGTTTTTT CASTKGVYEKLFF
TRBJ1-4 TRBV29-1 TRBD1 - TGCAGCGTTGAAGACGCTATTCGGCCGGGACAGCCTTTTTTT CSVEDAIRPGQPFF
TRBJ1-5 TRBV7-9 TRBD1 few TGTGCCAGCAGCTTTGGACAGGGAGGCAATCAGCCCCAGCATTTT CASSFGQGGNQPQHF
TRBJ2-4 TRBV4-3 TRBD1 many TGCGCCAGCAGCCAGAGGACAGGAAACATTCAGTACTTC CASSQRTGNIQYF
TRBJ2-2 TRBV5-1 TRBD1 - TGCGCCAGCAGCTTGGTTGGCGGGACAGGGAACACCGGGGAGCTGTTTTTT CASSLVGGTGNTGELFF
TRBJ2-1 TRBV27 TRBD2 - TGTGCCAGCAGTTCCGGACTAGTCCACAATGAGCAGTTCTTC CASSSGLVHNEQFF
TRBJ2-2 TRBV5-4 TRBD1 few TGTGCCAGCAGCTTGAAGGGCGGACAGGGGGGACGAGGGGAGCTGTTTTTT CASSLKGGQGGRGELFF
TRBJ2-1 TRBV9 TRBD1 - TGTGCCAGCAGGAGACAGGGTGGCGGTGAGCAGTTCTTC CASRRQGGGEQFF
TRBJ2-7 TRBV15 TRBD1 few TGTGCCACCAGCAGAGGGGACAGGTTTAGCTACGAGCAGTACTTC CATSRGDRFSYEQYF
TRBJ2-3 TRBV5-4 - - TGTGCCAGCAGCCTCGCGGGCAGGGGGGTCACAGATACGCAGTATTTT CASSLAGRGVTDTQYF
TRBJ2-7 TRBV7-9 - few TGTGCCGGTGACAGGCAGCAGTACTTC CAGDRQQYF
TRBJ1-1 TRBV15 - few TGTGCCACCAGCAGAGCCAGGGACACTGAAGCTTTCTTT CATSRARDTEAFF
TRBJ2-3 TRBV5-4 TRBD1 - TGTGCCAGCAGCCCCCGACAGGGGGTGTCAGATACGCAGTATTTT CASSPRQGVSDTQYF
TRBJ2-2 TRBV7-7 TRBD2 - TGTGCTAGCAGCTTAGAGGGACTAGCGGGAAGCACCGGGGAGCTGTTTTTT CASSLEGLAGSTGELFF
TRBJ1-1 TRBV6-5 - - TGTGCCAGCAGTTACAGGTCAGGGAAAGCTTTCTTT CASSYRSGKAFF
TRBJ2-7 TRBV2 - - TGTGCCAGCGGCCGAATGTCCTACGAGCAGTACTTC CASGRMSYEQYF
TRBJ2-7 TRBV5-4 TRBD1 few TGTGCCAGCAGCATCCCAACAGGGGCACCCAGCTCCTACGAGCAGTACTTC CASSIPTGAPSSYEQYF
TRBJ2-3 TRBV10-3 - few TGTGCCATCAGTGACCGTCAGGGTGGTACGCAGTATTTT CAISDRQGGTQYF
TRBJ2-1 TRBV4-3 TRBD2 few TGCGCCAGCAGCCAACAGGAGGGACTATCTAACAATGCGGAGCAGTTCTTC CASSQQEGLSNNAEQFF
TRBJ2-1 TRBV15 - - TGTGCCACCAGCAGAGATGAACCGGGCTACAATGAGCAGTTCTTC CATSRDEPGYNEQFF
TRBJ2-5 TRBV29-1 - few TGCAGCGTTGCGTACCGTTCAGGAGAGACCCAGTACTTC CSVAYRSGETQYF
TRBJ2-5 TRBV7-2 TRBD1 few TGTGCCAGCAGCTTAGAGATCTGGACAGGCCAAGAGACCCAGTACTTC CASSLEIWTGQETQYF
TRBJ2-5 TRBV5-4 - few TGTGCCAGCAGCTTCGAGGAGACCCAGTACTTC CASSFEETQYF
TRBJ2-3 TRBV4-2 TRBD1 few TGTGCCAGCAGCTCCCGGGACAGGCGGTCGGCAGATACGCAGTATTTT CASSSRDRRSADTQYF
TRBJ2-3 TRBV6-6 - few TGTGCCAGCAAGTCCGGGACTAGCACAGATACGCAGTATTTT CASKSGTSTDTQYF
TRBJ1-1 TRBV4-3 - - TGCGCCAGCAGCCAAGAAGTGAGGGACACTGAAGCTTTCTTT CASSQEVRDTEAFF
TRBJ2-3 TRBV5-6 TRBD2 - TGTGCCAGCAGCTTGGTTCCCGGGACTAGCGGGAGAACAGATACGCAGTATTTT CASSLVPGTSGRTDTQYF
TRBJ1-1 TRBV18 - few TGTGCCAGCTCACCCGACAGGCGGGACACTGAAGCTTTCTTT CASSPDRRDTEAFF
TRBJ2-1 TRBV7-3 TRBD2 few TGTGCCAGCAGCTTAGATGGTAGCGGGAGCTCCTACAATGAGCAGTTCTTC CASSLDGSGSSYNEQFF
TRBJ2-4 TRBV7-3 - few TGTGCCAGCAGCTTATCCGCTAGCTCAAACATTCAGTACTTC CASSLSASSNIQYF
TRBJ2-3 TRBV10-3 TRBD1 - TGTGCCATCAGTGAGTCAGGGACAGGGGTCACAGATACGCAGTATTTT CAISESGTGVTDTQYF
TRBJ2-5 TRBV6-5 - few TGTGCCAGCAGTTACATGTCCGAGCAAGAGACCCAGTACTTC CASSYMSEQETQYF
TRBJ1-1 TRBV27 TRBD1 - TGTGCCAGCAAGGACAGGGGGGCTAACACTGAAGCTTTCTTT CASKDRGANTEAFF